This T cell receptor beta chain was observed in a study of T cell responses to AZD1222 COVID-19 vaccine. Produced via immunoSEQ multiplex PCR; TCRdb's table is partial and in-frame only. The sample records around 120,000 clones, about 85% being singletons. Study-wide points: Nearly half of the spike-specific TCRs reportedly recognize variant regions that carry no mutations.

As regards this clone: Its antigen is as yet unknown.

The sequence was collected from an adult in good health. This specimen consisted of peripheral blood, obtained on day 0 of AZD1222 vaccination.

The CDR3 loop reads CASSSQNPGNTIYF. The CDR3 DNA reads TGTGCCAGCAGCTCACAGAATCCTGGAAACACCATATATTTT. This rearrangement joins TRBV5-4 to TRBJ1-3; no clear D gene. The CDR3 runs to 14 residues. CDR1 is SGHNT, CDR2 YYREEE, per germline (reference sequence). V lost 3 bases and J lost 2, with 9 bases in between. Combining the CDR3 with reference TRBV5-4 and TRBJ1-3 gives the whole variable domain ETGVTQSPTHLIKTRGQQVTLRCSSQSGHNTVSWYQQALGQGPQFIFQYYREEENGRGNFPPRFSGLQFPNYSSELNVNALELDDSALYLCASSSQNPGNTIYFGEGSWLTVV.